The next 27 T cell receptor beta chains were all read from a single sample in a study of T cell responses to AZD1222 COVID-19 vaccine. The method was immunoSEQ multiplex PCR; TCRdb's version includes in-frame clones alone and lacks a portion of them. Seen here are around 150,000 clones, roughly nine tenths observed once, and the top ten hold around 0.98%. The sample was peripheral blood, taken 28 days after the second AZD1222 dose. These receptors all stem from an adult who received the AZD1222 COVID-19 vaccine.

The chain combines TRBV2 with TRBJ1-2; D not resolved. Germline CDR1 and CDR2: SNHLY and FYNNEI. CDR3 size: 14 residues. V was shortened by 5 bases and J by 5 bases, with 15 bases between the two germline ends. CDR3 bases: TGTGCCAGCAGTCTCCTAATTGGACGGTATGGCTACACCTTC. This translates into CASSLLIGRYGYTF.

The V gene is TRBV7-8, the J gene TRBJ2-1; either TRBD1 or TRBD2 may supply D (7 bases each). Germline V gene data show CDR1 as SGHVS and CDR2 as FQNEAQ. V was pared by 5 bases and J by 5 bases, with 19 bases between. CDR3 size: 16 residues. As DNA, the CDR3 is TGTGCCAGCAGCCCAGCCAGGGGGGGGGACCACAATGAGCAGTTCTTC. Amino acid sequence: CASSPARGGDHNEQFF.

The CDR3 is CASSFGTRENQPQHF. The CDR3 DNA sequence: TGTGCCAGCAGCTTCGGGACCAGGGAAAATCAGCCCCAGCATTTT. The gene calls are TRBV7-2 and TRBJ1-5; TRBD1 is a possible D gene (5 bases). From germline, CDR1 is SGHTA and CDR2 FQGNSA. The CDR3 contains 15 residues. Trimming took off 3 bases at V and 4 bases at J, with 13 bases between the two ends. Variable domain in full (rest from reference TRBV7-2 and TRBJ1-5): GAGVSQSPSNKVTEKGKDVELRCDPISGHTALYWYRQSLGQGLEFLIYFQGNSAPDKSGLPSDRFSAERTGGSVSTLTIQRTQQEDSAVYLCASSFGTRENQPQHFGDGTRLSIL.

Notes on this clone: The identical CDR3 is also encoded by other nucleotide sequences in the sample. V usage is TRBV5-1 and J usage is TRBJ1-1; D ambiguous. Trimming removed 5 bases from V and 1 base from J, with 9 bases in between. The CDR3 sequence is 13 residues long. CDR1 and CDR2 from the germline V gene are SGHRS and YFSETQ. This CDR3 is CASSLTANTEAFF. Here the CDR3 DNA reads TGCGCCAGCAGTTTGACTGCGAACACTGAAGCTTTCTTT.

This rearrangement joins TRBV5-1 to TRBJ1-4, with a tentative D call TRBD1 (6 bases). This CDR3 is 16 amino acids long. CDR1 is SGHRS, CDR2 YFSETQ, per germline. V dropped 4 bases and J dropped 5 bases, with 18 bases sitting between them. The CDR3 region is CASSGPSGGANEKLFF. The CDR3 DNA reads TGCGCCAGCAGCGGACCCTCGGGGGGGGCAAATGAAAAACTGTTTTTT.

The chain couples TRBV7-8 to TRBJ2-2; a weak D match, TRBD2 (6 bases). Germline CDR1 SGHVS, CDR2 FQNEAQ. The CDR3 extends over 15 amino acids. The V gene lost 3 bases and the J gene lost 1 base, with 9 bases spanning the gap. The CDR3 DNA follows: TGTGCCAGCAGCTTGATGGGAGGGAACACCGGGGAGCTGTTTTTT. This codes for CASSLMGGNTGELFF.

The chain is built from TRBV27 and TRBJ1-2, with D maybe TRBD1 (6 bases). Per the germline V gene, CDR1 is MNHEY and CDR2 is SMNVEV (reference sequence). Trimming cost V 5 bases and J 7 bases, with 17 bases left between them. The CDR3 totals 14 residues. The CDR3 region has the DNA TGTGCCAGCAGTCCCTACAGGGAAGGTCGTGGCTACACCTTC. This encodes CASSPYREGRGYTF.

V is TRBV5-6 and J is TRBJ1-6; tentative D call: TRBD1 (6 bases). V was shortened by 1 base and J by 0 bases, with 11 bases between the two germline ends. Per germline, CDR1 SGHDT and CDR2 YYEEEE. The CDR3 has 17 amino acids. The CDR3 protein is CASSLLRGSSYNSPLHF. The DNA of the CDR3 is TGTGCCAGCAGCTTGTTAAGGGGGAGCTCCTATAATTCACCCCTCCACTTT.

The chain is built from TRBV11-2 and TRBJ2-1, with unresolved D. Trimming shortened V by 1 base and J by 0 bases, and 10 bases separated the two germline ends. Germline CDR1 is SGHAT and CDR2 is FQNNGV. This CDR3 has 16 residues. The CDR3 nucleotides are TGTGCCAGCAGCTTAGGATTCCGTAGCTCCTACAATGAGCAGTTCTTC. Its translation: CASSLGFRSSYNEQFF.

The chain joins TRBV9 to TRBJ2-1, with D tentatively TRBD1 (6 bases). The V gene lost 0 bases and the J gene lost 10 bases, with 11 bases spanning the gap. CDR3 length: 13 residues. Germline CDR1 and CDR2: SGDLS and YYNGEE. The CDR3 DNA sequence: TGTGCCAGCAGCGTAGAAGGGACACTAGAGCAGTTCTTC. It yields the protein CASSVEGTLEQFF.

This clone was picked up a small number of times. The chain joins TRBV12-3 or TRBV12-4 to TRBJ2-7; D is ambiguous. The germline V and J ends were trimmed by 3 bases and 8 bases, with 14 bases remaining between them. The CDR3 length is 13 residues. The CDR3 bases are TGTGCCAGCAGTTTCCGACACCCTAGGAAGCAGTACTTC. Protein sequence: CASSFRHPRKQYF.

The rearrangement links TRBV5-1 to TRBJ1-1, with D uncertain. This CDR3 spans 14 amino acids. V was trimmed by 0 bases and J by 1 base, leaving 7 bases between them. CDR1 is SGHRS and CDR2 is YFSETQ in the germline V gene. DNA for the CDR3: TGCGCCAGCAGCTTGGACCCAAAGAACACTGAAGCTTTCTTT. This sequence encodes CASSLDPKNTEAFF.

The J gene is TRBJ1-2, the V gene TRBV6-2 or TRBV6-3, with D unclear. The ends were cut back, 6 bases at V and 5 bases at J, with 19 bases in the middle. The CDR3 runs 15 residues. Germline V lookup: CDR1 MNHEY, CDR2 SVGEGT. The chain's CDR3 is CASSIGTLELYGYTF. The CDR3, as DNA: TGTGCCAGCAGCATAGGAACACTCGAACTATATGGCTACACCTTC.

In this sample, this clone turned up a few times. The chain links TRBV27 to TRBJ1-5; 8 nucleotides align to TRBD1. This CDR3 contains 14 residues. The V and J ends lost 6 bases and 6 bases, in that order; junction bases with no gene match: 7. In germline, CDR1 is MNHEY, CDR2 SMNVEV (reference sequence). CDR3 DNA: TGTGCCAGCAGATTAACAGGGGGACGTCAGCCCCAGCATTTT. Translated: CASRLTGGRQPQHF.

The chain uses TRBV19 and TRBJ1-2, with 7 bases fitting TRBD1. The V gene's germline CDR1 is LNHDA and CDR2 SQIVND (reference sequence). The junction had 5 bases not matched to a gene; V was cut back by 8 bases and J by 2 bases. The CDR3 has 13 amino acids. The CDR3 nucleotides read TGTGCCAGTCTGGGACAGTCAAACTATGGCTACACCTTC. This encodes CASLGQSNYGYTF.

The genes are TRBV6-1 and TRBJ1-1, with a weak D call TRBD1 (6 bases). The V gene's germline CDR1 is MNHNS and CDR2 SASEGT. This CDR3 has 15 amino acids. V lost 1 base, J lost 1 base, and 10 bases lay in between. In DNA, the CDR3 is TGTGCCAGCAGTGAAGAAGCAGGGGCGAACACTGAAGCTTTCTTT. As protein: CASSEEAGANTEAFF.

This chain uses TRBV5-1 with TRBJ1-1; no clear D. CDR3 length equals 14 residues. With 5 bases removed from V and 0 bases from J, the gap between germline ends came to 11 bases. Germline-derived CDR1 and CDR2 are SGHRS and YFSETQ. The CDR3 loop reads CASSFDGLNTEAFF. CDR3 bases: TGCGCCAGCAGTTTCGACGGGCTGAACACTGAAGCTTTCTTT.

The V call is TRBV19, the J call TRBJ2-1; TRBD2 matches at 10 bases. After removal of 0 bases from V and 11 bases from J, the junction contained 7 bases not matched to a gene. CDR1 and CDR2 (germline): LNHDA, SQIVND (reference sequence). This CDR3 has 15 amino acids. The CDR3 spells CASSIDRAGGVKQFF. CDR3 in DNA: TGTGCCAGTAGTATAGATCGAGCGGGGGGGGTAAAGCAGTTCTTC.

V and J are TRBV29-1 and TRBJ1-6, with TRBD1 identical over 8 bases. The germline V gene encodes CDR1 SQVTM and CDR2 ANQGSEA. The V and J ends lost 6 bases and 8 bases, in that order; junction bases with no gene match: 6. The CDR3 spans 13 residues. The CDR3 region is CSVSDRGHSPLHF. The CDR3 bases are TGCAGCGTGAGTGACAGGGGTCATTCACCCCTCCACTTT. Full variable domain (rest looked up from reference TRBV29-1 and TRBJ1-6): SAVISQKPSRDICQRGTSLTIQCQVDSQVTMMFWYRQQPGQSLTLIATANQGSEATYESGFVIDKFPISRPNLTFSTLTVSNMSPEDSSIYLCSVSDRGHSPLHFGNGTRLTVT.

The CDR3 loop reads CASSLVFGSPLYEQYF. Written as DNA, the CDR3 is TGTGCCAGCAGCTTAGTCTTCGGCAGCCCGCTTTACGAGCAGTACTTC. The chain carries TRBV11-2 and TRBJ2-7; D is unclear. CDR1 is SGHAT, CDR2 FQNNGV, per germline. The CDR3 runs to 16 residues. Between the trimmed V and J ends, which lost 1 base and 4 bases, there was a span of 17 bases.

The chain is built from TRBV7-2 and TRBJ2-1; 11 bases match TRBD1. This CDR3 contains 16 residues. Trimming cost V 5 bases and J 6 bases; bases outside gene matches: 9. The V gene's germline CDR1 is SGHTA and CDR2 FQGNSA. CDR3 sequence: CASSPPRGTGGNEQFF. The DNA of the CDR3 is TGTGCCAGCAGCCCCCCCAGAGGGACAGGGGGCAATGAGCAGTTCTTC.

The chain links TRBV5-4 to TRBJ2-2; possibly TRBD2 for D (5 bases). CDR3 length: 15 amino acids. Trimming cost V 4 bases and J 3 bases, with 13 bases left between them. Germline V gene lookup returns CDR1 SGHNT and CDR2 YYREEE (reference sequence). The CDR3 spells CASSNGDYHTGELFF. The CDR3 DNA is TGTGCCAGCAGCAACGGAGACTACCACACCGGGGAGCTGTTTTTT.

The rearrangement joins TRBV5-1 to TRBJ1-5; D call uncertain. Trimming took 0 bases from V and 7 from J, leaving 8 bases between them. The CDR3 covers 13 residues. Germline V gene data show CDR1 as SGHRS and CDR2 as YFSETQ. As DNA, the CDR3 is TGCGCCAGCAGCTTGGGTTCAGAACAGCCCCAGCATTTT. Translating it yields CASSLGSEQPQHF.

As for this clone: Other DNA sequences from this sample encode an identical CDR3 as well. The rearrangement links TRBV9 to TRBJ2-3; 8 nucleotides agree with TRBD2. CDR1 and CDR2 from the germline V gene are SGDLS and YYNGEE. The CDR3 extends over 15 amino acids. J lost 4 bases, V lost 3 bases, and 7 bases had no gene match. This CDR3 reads CASSGSGLVADTQYF. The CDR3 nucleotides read TGTGCCAGCAGCGGGTCGGGACTAGTAGCAGATACGCAGTATTTT.

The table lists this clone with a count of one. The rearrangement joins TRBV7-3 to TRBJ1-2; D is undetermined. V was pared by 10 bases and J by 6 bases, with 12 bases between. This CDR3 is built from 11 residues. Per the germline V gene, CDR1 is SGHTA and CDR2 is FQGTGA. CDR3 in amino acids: CANSNSDGYTF. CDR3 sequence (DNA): TGTGCCAACTCAAATTCGGATGGCTACACCTTC.

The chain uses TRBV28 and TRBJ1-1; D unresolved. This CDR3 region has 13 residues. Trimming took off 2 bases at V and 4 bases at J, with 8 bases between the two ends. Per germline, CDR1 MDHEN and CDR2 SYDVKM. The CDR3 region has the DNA TGTGCCAGCAGTTTACGCGCCGGCACTGAAGCTTTCTTT. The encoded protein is CASSLRAGTEAFF.

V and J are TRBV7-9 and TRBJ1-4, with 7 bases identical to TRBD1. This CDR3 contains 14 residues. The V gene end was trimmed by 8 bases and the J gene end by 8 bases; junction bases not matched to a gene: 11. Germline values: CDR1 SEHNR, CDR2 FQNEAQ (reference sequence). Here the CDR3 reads CASSTGFGPEKLFF. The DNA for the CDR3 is TGTGCCAGCTCGACAGGGTTCGGACCCGAAAAACTGTTTTTT.